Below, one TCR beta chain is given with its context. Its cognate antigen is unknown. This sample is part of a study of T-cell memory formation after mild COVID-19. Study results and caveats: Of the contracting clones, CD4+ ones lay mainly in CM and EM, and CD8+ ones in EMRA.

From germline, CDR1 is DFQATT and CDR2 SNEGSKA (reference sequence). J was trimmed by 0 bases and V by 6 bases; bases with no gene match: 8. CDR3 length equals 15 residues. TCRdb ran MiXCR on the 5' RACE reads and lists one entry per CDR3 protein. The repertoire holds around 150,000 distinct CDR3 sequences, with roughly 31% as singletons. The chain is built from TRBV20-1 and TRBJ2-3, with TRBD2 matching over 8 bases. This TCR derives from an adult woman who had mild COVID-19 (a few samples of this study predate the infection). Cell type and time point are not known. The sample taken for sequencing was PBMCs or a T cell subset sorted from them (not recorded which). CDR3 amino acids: CSAPGGGVSTDTQYF. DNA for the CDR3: TGCAGTGCCCCCGGGGGGGGAGTGAGCACAGATACGCAGTATTTT.